The T cell receptor (beta chain) described here comes from a study of regulatory T cells in long-lasting Graves disease. General study findings and limits: Persistent disease was characterized by preferential usage of TRBV28, TRBJ1-2 and TRBJ2-5.

For TCR beta, libraries came from iRepertoire HTBI primers and Arm-PCR of CDR3 regions. TCRdb processed the multiplex PCR reads anew with MiXCR; each CDR3 protein has one entry. The top ten clones hold around 42% of a sample with about 660,000 distinct CDR3 sequences, 25% to 30% of them seen once. As concerns this clonotype: What it binds is not known.

Time point meaning: persistent/refractory GD, antithyroid drugs over 5 years with positive TRAb. PBMC-extracted RNA yielded the TCR library. Patients came from an endocrinology department in Xi'an, China. CDR3 length: 15 amino acids. In germline, CDR1 is MNHEY, CDR2 SVGEGT. With 0 bases removed from V and 3 bases from J, the gap between germline ends came to 9 bases. The source was peripheral blood mononuclear cells (PBMCs), collected when the disease was refractory, from a patient treated with antithyroid drugs. The TCR comes from a female donor with Graves disease. V is TRBV6-2 or TRBV6-3 and J is TRBJ1-5, with unresolved D. CDR3 coding DNA: TGTGCCAGCAGTTACTCCGTGGCGGACAATCAGCCCCAGCATTTT. It codes for CASSYSVADNQPQHF.